This TCR beta chain was captured in a study of cytomegalovirus exposure and HLA in healthy donors. A multiplex PCR was run with 60 Vbeta primers and 13 Jbeta primers. TCRdb keeps only in-frame clones here, not all; method: immunoSEQ multiplex PCR. The table shows about 43,000 clones, with roughly 60% occurring only once. Findings of the study overall: Associated with cytomegalovirus, according to the listing, were 150 to 200 TCR beta chains.

Details on this clone: The antigen is unknown.

V lost 6 bases and J lost 0, with 9 bases in between. The germline CDR1 and CDR2 sequences are SGHRS and YFSETQ. The CDR3 consists of 14 residues. V gene TRBV5-1 combines with J gene TRBJ2-2, with D unclear. Input material: PBMCs. The clonotype originates from a human donor in good health. CDR3 residues: CASKRLANTGELFF. CDR3 nucleotide sequence: TGCGCCAGCAAGAGGCTAGCGAACACCGGGGAGCTGTTTTTT.